A single sample is the source of the 27 T cell receptor beta chains below, sequenced in a study of blood T cell repertoires in COVID-19. The assay was immunoSEQ multiplex PCR, and TCRdb's table has in-frame clones only and misses some. The sample lists 130,000 to 150,000 clones, around four fifths occurring once. Sequencing used peripheral blood. These receptors originate from a human donor in a cohort sampled during active COVID-19.

V usage is TRBV19 and J usage is TRBJ1-2, with 10 bases lining up with TRBD1. The length of the CDR3 is 17 residues. CDR1 and CDR2 (germline): LNHDA, SQIVND (reference sequence). V shed 5 bases, J shed 3 bases, and the junction held 12 bases outside the gene matches. The CDR3 here is CASSPWDRGAPHYGYTF. CDR3 nucleotides: TGTGCCAGTAGTCCCTGGGACAGGGGCGCCCCTCACTATGGCTACACCTTC.

The gene calls are TRBV2 and TRBJ1-2; the D gene is possibly TRBD1 (5 bases). The V and J ends lost 9 bases and 4 bases respectively, with 12 bases between them. The germline V gene encodes CDR1 SNHLY and CDR2 FYNNEI. CDR3 length: 12 residues. The CDR3 is CARSLGAYGYTF. The CDR3 nucleotides read TGTGCCAGGAGCTTAGGGGCCTATGGCTACACCTTC. The full variable domain, rest sourced from reference TRBV2 and TRBJ1-2, is EPEVTQTPSHQVTQMGQEVILRCVPISNHLYFYWYRQILGQKVEFLVSFYNNEISEKSEIFDDQFSVERPDGSNFTLKIRSTKLEDSAMYFCARSLGAYGYTFGSGTRLTVV.

The V call is TRBV19, the J call TRBJ2-1, with TRBD2 matching over 9 bases. This CDR3 has 16 residues. V shed 5 bases, J shed 3 bases, and the junction held 8 bases outside the gene matches. The germline CDR1 and CDR2 sequences are LNHDA and SQIVND (reference sequence). CDR3 in amino acids: CASSQRAGGFYNEQFF. CDR3 bases: TGTGCCAGTAGTCAGAGAGCGGGGGGCTTCTACAATGAGCAGTTCTTC.

The chain employs TRBV9 and TRBJ1-2, with 8 bases identical to TRBD1. The CDR3 runs 14 residues. V was pared by 3 bases and J by 8 bases, with 9 bases of the junction left unmatched. CDR1 and CDR2 from the germline V gene are SGDLS and YYNGEE. The CDR3, as DNA: TGTGCCAGCAGCGGGCGACAGGGGAGTATGGGCTACACCTTC. Translation gives CASSGRQGSMGYTF.

A single count supports this clone. The rearrangement uses TRBV19 and TRBJ1-1; 8 bases are a match to TRBD1. The CDR3 contains 15 residues. J was trimmed by 4 bases and V by 0 bases; bases with no gene match: 4. Looked up from germline, CDR1 is LNHDA and CDR2 is SQIVND (reference sequence). CDR3 bases: TGTGCCAGTAGTATAGATTCAGGGGGCCTCACTGAAGCTTTCTTT. This sequence encodes CASSIDSGGLTEAFF.

The CDR3 reads CATKDRGGNTGELFF. The DNA for the CDR3 is TGTGCCACCAAGGACAGGGGGGGGAACACCGGGGAGCTGTTTTTT. The chain couples TRBV3-1 (or the pseudogene TRBV3-2) to TRBJ2-2; 10 bases map to TRBD1. This CDR3 is built from 15 residues. CDR1 is LGHDT and CDR2 is YNNKEL in the germline V gene (reference sequence). J gave up 1 base and V 10 bases, and 6 bases lay outside the gene matches.

The chain has TRBV5-4 and TRBJ2-2; D is possibly TRBD2 (6 bases). V was trimmed by 4 bases and J by 4 bases, leaving 11 bases between them. Germline CDR1 and CDR2: SGHNT and YYREEE (reference sequence). The CDR3 covers 14 residues. In nucleotides, the CDR3 is TGTGCCAGCAGCCTACGGGACTTCACCGGGGAGCTGTTTTTT. Amino acids: CASSLRDFTGELFF. Drawing the rest from reference TRBV5-4 and TRBJ2-2, the complete variable domain is ETGVTQSPTHLIKTRGQQVTLRCSSQSGHNTVSWYQQALGQGPQFIFQYYREEENGRGNFPPRFSGLQFPNYSSELNVNALELDDSALYLCASSLRDFTGELFFGEGSRLTVL.

The chain links TRBV10-1 to TRBJ2-2; 7 bases are a match to TRBD2. In germline, CDR1 is WNHNN, CDR2 SYGVQD (reference sequence). This CDR3 comprises 14 residues. V dropped 0 bases and J dropped 6; count of bases not matched to a gene: 1. CDR3 region: CASSESRGAGELFF. The CDR3 DNA reads as TGCGCCAGCAGTGAGTCTCGGGGGGCCGGGGAGCTGTTTTTT.

This clone is labeled as medium-sized. This CDR3 is also generated by other DNA sequences in the sample. The rearrangement joins TRBV10-3 to TRBJ1-5, with TRBD1 matching over 10 bases. The ends lost 9 bases at V and 0 bases at J; junction bases unmatched: 2. CDR1 is ENHRY and CDR2 is SYGVKD in the germline V gene. The CDR3 length is 14 residues. The CDR3 protein is CAIGTGDSNQPQHF. CDR3 DNA sequence: TGTGCCATAGGGACAGGGGATAGCAATCAGCCCCAGCATTTT.

This sequence joins TRBV3-1 (or the pseudogene TRBV3-2) and TRBJ2-3; maybe TRBD1 (5 bases). The CDR3 is 15 residues long. Between the trimmed V and J ends, which lost 0 bases and 11 bases, there was a span of 18 bases. Germline-derived CDR1 and CDR2 are LGHDT and YNNKEL (reference sequence). DNA of the CDR3: TGTGCCAGCAGCCAAGATGGTGGGGCGGCCCAAAGGCAGTATTTT. Translation: CASSQDGGAAQRQYF.

This clone was detected only a few times. The CDR3 nucleotides read TGTGCCAGCAGGACAGAGTCGAACACCGGGGAGCTGTTTTTT. Translated: CASRTESNTGELFF. The V call is TRBV2, the J call TRBJ2-2; TRBD1 might be the D (5 bases). The CDR3 loop spans 14 amino acids. Germline V gene lookup returns CDR1 SNHLY and CDR2 FYNNEI. The germline V and J ends were trimmed by 6 bases and 0 bases, with 8 bases remaining between them.

The V call is TRBV3-1 (or the pseudogene TRBV3-2), the J call TRBJ2-1; 9 bases align to TRBD1. The V gene's germline CDR1 is LGHDT and CDR2 YNNKEL (reference sequence). This CDR3 spans 13 amino acids. Losses at the gene ends were 3 bases for V and 7 bases for J; bases not matched to a gene: 1. The CDR3 DNA is TGTGCCAGCAGCCATGGACAGGGGAATGAGCAGTTCTTC. Protein sequence: CASSHGQGNEQFF.

This sequence joins TRBV3-1 (or the pseudogene TRBV3-2) and TRBJ1-2, with D uncertain. The germline gives CDR1 LGHDT, CDR2 YNNKEL (reference sequence). The V end lost 4 bases, the J end lost 0 bases, and 15 bases lay between the germline ends. The CDR3 is 16 amino acids. CDR3 residues: CASSPLAGGTNYGYTF. CDR3 nucleotide sequence: TGTGCCAGCAGCCCTCTGGCCGGCGGCACTAACTATGGCTACACCTTC.

This clone was detected once. The V call is TRBV5-1, the J call TRBJ2-2; 7 bases line up with TRBD2. The trim removed 2 bases at V and 4 bases at J, leaving 8 bases unmatched. This CDR3 is built from 16 residues. The germline gives CDR1 SGHRS, CDR2 YFSETQ. CDR3 in amino acids: CASSLGLGQITGELFF. The CDR3, as DNA: TGCGCCAGCAGCTTAGGACTAGGTCAGATCACCGGGGAGCTGTTTTTT.

This clone was recorded once. The chain links TRBV19 to TRBJ2-1, with TRBD1 matching 12 bases. The germline CDR1 and CDR2 sequences are LNHDA and SQIVND (reference sequence). The V gene end was trimmed by 3 bases and the J gene end by 5 bases; junction bases not matched to a gene: 2. The CDR3 spans 15 residues. The DNA for the CDR3 is TGTGCCAGTAGTATGGGACAGGGGGCCAACAATGAGCAGTTCTTC. As protein: CASSMGQGANNEQFF.

The chain uses TRBV28 and TRBJ2-3; no definite D call. V shed 8 bases and J shed 8 bases, with 23 bases lying between them. Per the germline V gene, CDR1 is MDHEN and CDR2 is SYDVKM. This CDR3 is built from 15 residues. The CDR3 protein is CASLSRISDQGTQYF. CDR3 bases: TGTGCCAGCCTCTCTAGGATCAGCGATCAAGGTACGCAGTATTTT.

This chain links TRBV5-6 with TRBJ2-1; weak D call: TRBD1 (5 bases). The ends were cut back, 4 bases at V and 6 bases at J, with 17 bases in the middle. This CDR3 has 15 residues. Germline CDR1 and CDR2: SGHDT and YYEEEE. The CDR3 loop is CASSPTFDRSNEQFF. The CDR3 DNA sequence: TGTGCCAGCAGCCCTACCTTTGACAGATCCAATGAGCAGTTCTTC.

V gene TRBV7-2 combines with J gene TRBJ2-1; 7 nucleotides match TRBD2. J was trimmed by 5 bases and V by 1 base; bases with no gene match: 5. Germline V gene data show CDR1 as SGHTA and CDR2 as FQGNSA. CDR3 size: 15 residues. The CDR3 coding sequence is TGTGCCAGCAGCTTAGTAGGGACTACTCACAATGAGCAGTTCTTC. Translating gives CASSLVGTTHNEQFF.

V is TRBV11-3 and J is TRBJ2-1; TRBD2 might be the D (5 bases). This CDR3 contains 15 residues. V gave up 1 base and J gave up 2 bases, with 9 bases separating them. Germline V gives CDR1 SGHNT, CDR2 YENEEA. CDR3 region: CASSLGGLTYNEQFF. CDR3 bases: TGTGCCAGCAGCTTAGGAGGACTGACCTACAATGAGCAGTTCTTC.

Of note for this clone: A read error may account for a junction end that differs from germline. CDR3 sequence reads: CASSEGNF. The CDR3 nucleotides are TGTGCCAGCAGCGAGGGGAACTTC. The V and J genes are TRBV9 and TRBJ2-7, with a weak D call TRBD1 (5 bases). Germline lookup yields CDR1 SGDLS and CDR2 YYNGEE. The CDR3 contains 8 residues.

The chain recombines TRBV9 with TRBJ1-6; 8 bases fit TRBD1. Germline values: CDR1 SGDLS, CDR2 YYNGEE. Unmatched junction bases numbered 14, after V lost 0 bases and J lost 9 bases. The CDR3 spans 18 residues. CDR3 amino acids: CASSVVSSGQGVSSPLHF. The DNA for the CDR3 is TGTGCCAGCAGCGTAGTTTCCTCAGGACAGGGTGTTAGTTCACCCCTCCACTTT.

The V gene is TRBV2, the J gene TRBJ1-1, with TRBD1 matching 8 bases. V gave up 6 bases and J gave up 4 bases; unmatched junction bases: 7. Germline V CDR1 and CDR2: SNHLY, FYNNEI. The CDR3 is 14 amino acids. In DNA, the CDR3 is TGTGCCAGCAGCGGACAGGGAAGGGGCACTGAAGCTTTCTTT. It translates to CASSGQGRGTEAFF.

The chain links TRBV7-8 to TRBJ2-7, with 14 bases lining up with TRBD2. With V trimmed by 4 bases and J by 7 bases, 9 bases remained unmatched. Germline lookup yields CDR1 SGHVS and CDR2 FQNEAQ. The CDR3 extends over 16 amino acids. CDR3 region: CASSSPGLAGEWEQYV. CDR3 nucleotides: TGTGCCAGCAGCTCGCCGGGACTAGCGGGAGAGTGGGAGCAGTACGTC.

The chain links TRBV5-6 to TRBJ1-6, with 8 bases aligning to TRBD1. The germline V gene encodes CDR1 SGHDT and CDR2 YYEEEE. Trimming cost V 0 bases and J 10 bases; bases outside gene matches: 3. The CDR3 runs 14 residues. CDR3 in DNA: TGTGCCAGCAGCTTGGGACAGGGGACGTCACCCCTCCACTTT. Its protein is CASSLGQGTSPLHF.

The chain joins TRBV7-3 to TRBJ2-2; 7 bases align to TRBD1. This CDR3 spans 16 amino acids. V dropped 2 bases and J dropped 2; count of bases not matched to a gene: 5. Germline CDR1 is SGHTA and CDR2 is FQGTGA. The CDR3 DNA sequence: TGTGCCAGCAGCTTAGGGGACAGAATTAACACCGGGGAGCTGTTTTTT. Translating gives CASSLGDRINTGELFF.

Comments on this clone: Other DNA variants within this sample encode the same CDR3. The rearrangement links TRBV13 to TRBJ2-3, with 7 positions matching TRBD1. Looked up from germline, CDR1 is PRHDT and CDR2 is FYEKMQ (reference sequence). The CDR3 sequence is 16 residues long. Losses at the gene ends were 0 bases for V and 4 bases for J; bases not matched to a gene: 7. CDR3 sequence: CASSLGLRTGADTQYF. The CDR3 DNA is TGTGCCAGCAGCTTAGGCCTTCGGACAGGAGCAGATACGCAGTATTTT.

V and J are TRBV11-3 and TRBJ2-2, with 9 nucleotides matching TRBD2. CDR1 and CDR2 from the germline V gene are SGHNT and YENEEA. The CDR3 length is 17 residues. Losses at the gene ends were 5 bases for V and 0 bases for J; bases not matched to a gene: 7. The CDR3 sequence: CASSPLGGGANTGELFF. The CDR3, as DNA: TGTGCCAGCAGCCCCCTGGGCGGGGGGGCGAACACCGGGGAGCTGTTTTTT.